This is a list of T cell receptor beta chains from one sample in a study of CD8 T cells in ankylosing spondylitis. One entry per CDR3 protein results from TCRdb running MiXCR on the 5' RACE reads. In the table there are 200,000 or so distinct CDR3 sequences, about 20% of which are singletons. The specimen sequenced was blood, either unsorted or a sorted T cell fraction (not recorded which). These TCRs come from a male donor between 5 and 29 years old with ankylosing spondylitis or in good health (not recorded which). Each CDR3 is given with its conserved first and last residue. A D gene is named only where the DNA matches it firmly. Clone size is stated in some rows and not others, as once, few, many or a class when expanded.

D gene | J gene | clone size | V gene | CDR3 DNA | CDR3 protein
NA | TRBJ2-3 | many | TRBV7-9 | TGTGCCAGCAGCGAACAACCCCAGGGGACAGATACGCAGTATTTT | CASSEQPQGTDTQYF
NA | TRBJ2-5 | NA | TRBV10-3 | TGTGCCATCAGTGAATTCAGGGAAGAGACCCAGTACTTC | CAISEFREETQYF
NA | TRBJ2-1 | many | TRBV7-6 | TGTGCCAGCAGCTCCCGGACCCAGTGGGGTGAGCAGTTCTTC | CASSSRTQWGEQFF
TRBD1 | TRBJ2-1 | many | TRBV5-1 | TGCGCCAGCAGCCGCTCTGGGACAGGGGGATACAATGAGCAGTTCTTC | CASSRSGTGGYNEQFF
NA | TRBJ2-1 | many | TRBV24-1 | TGTGCCACGGGAGATCAGGTGGATGAGCAGTTCTTC | CATGDQVDEQFF
TRBD2 | TRBJ2-3 | many | TRBV11-3 | TGTGCCAGCAGCTTAGATCCCCAAGCGGGAGGATTACGTTCGGATACGCAGTATTTT | CASSLDPQAGGLRSDTQYF
NA | TRBJ1-3 | many | TRBV15 | TGTGCCACCAGCAGAGGTTCGGCGGAAGGCACTGGAAACACCATATATTTT | CATSRGSAEGTGNTIYF
NA | TRBJ1-1 | many | TRBV5-1 | TGCGCCAGCAGCCTGAGGCCAGGGCTAGACACTGAAGCTTTCTTT | CASSLRPGLDTEAFF
NA | TRBJ1-1 | many | TRBV14 | TGTGCCAGCAGCCAAGGTGTCACTGAAGCTTTCTTT | CASSQGVTEAFF
NA | TRBJ2-7 | many | TRBV10-3 | TGTGCCATCAGTGGTCCGGTTAACGACGAGCAGTACTTC | CAISGPVNDEQYF
TRBD2 | TRBJ2-1 | many | TRBV20-1 | TGCAGTGCTAGCTTTAGCGGGCCTTACAATGAGCAGTTCTTC | CSASFSGPYNEQFF
TRBD1 | TRBJ2-3 | many | TRBV5-6 | TGTGCCAGCAGCCCCTGGGGGACAGGGGCTAGCACAGATACGCAGTATTTT | CASSPWGTGASTDTQYF
NA | TRBJ2-5 | NA | TRBV2 | TGTGCCAGCACCCTCAGGAACCCTCAAGAGACCCAGTACTTC | CASTLRNPQETQYF
NA | TRBJ1-1 | many | TRBV10-3 | TGTGCCATCAGTGATACAGTTGGCGCTTTCTTT | CAISDTVGAFF
NA | TRBJ2-1 | many | TRBV6-2/TRBV6-3 | TGTGCCAGCAGTTATCTACCGCGGGTAGTCTCCTACAATGAGCAGTTCTTC | CASSYLPRVVSYNEQFF
TRBD1 | TRBJ2-4 | many | TRBV7-8 | TGTGCCAGCAGCCGAACACAGGGGGCCAGAGACATTCAGTACTTC | CASSRTQGARDIQYF
NA | TRBJ1-5 | many | TRBV20-1 | TGCAGTGCCAGTAACAGTGATCAGCCCCAGCATTTT | CSASNSDQPQHF
NA | TRBJ2-1 | many | TRBV6-2/TRBV6-3 | TGTGCCAGCAGTCCCTTTCAAGTACCTAGCGTTCGTGGTGAGCAGTTCTTC | CASSPFQVPSVRGEQFF
TRBD2 | TRBJ2-3 | many | TRBV29-1 | TGCAGCGTTGGAGGACTAGCGACAGATACGCAGTATTTT | CSVGGLATDTQYF
NA | TRBJ2-7 | many | TRBV10-3 | TGTGCCATCAGTAACAGGGAGGGCCTAGGCCCCGAGCAGTACTTC | CAISNREGLGPEQYF
NA | TRBJ2-3 | many | TRBV6-5 | TGTGCCAGCAGTTACAGCGGTTCCAGCACAGATACGCAGTATTTT | CASSYSGSSTDTQYF
NA | TRBJ1-4 | many | TRBV5-1 | TGCGCCAGCAGCTTGGAGCGCAGCCTGGGAAAACTGTTTTTT | CASSLERSLGKLFF
TRBD2 | TRBJ2-1 | many | TRBV11-2 | TGTGCCAGCAGCTTAGCCGGGACTAGGGGAGTTGTTGAGCAGTTCTTC | CASSLAGTRGVVEQFF
TRBD2 | TRBJ2-7 | many | TRBV10-3 | TGTGCCATCGTCCGAGGTTCGACTAGCGGGAGAAACGAGCAGTACTTC | CAIVRGSTSGRNEQYF
NA | TRBJ1-3 | many | TRBV5-1 | TGCGCCAGCAGCTTGGATCGGGGAAACACCATATATTTT | CASSLDRGNTIYF
TRBD2 | TRBJ2-1 | many | TRBV10-3 | TGTGCCATCAGTGAGCGGGGGACTAGCGGGAGCATGGCTCTGATCAATGAGCAGTTCTTC | CAISERGTSGSMALINEQFF
NA | TRBJ2-2 | many | TRBV14 | TGTGCCAGCAGCCGAGGTTGGACTGCCACCGGGGAGCTGTTTTTT | CASSRGWTATGELFF
NA | TRBJ2-3 | many | TRBV7-8 | TGTGCCAGCAGCTTAGGGTTGGGCAGAGAGATCACAGATACGCAGTATTTT | CASSLGLGREITDTQYF
NA | TRBJ2-3 | NA | TRBV21-1 | TGTGCCAGCAGCAAATGGGGTAGCGGGAGACGTACGCAGTATTTT | CASSKWGSGRRTQYF
TRBD1 | TRBJ2-7 | many | TRBV7-2 | TGTGCCAGCACCCAACCCGACAGGGTCAGCGAGCAGTACTTC | CASTQPDRVSEQYF
NA | TRBJ2-5 | many | TRBV5-1 | TGCGCCAGCAGCTTGGTCTACGACAACTGGGAGGAGACCCAGTACTTC | CASSLVYDNWEETQYF
NA | TRBJ2-7 | many | TRBV4-2 | TGTGCCAGCAGCCAAGGGAACTCCTACGAGCAGTACTTC | CASSQGNSYEQYF
NA | TRBJ2-7 | many | TRBV5-1 | TGCGCCAGCAGCTTGGAGCAGGGTTCCTACGAGCAGTACTTC | CASSLEQGSYEQYF
NA | TRBJ2-7 | many | TRBV6-1 | TGTGCCAGCAGTGTCGAGGGCTACGAGCAGTACTTC | CASSVEGYEQYF
NA | TRBJ1-5 | many | TRBV15 | TGTGCCACCAGCAGAGATCCGGTGCAGCCCCAGCATTTT | CATSRDPVQPQHF
NA | TRBJ2-2 | many | TRBV5-1 | TGCGCCAGCAGCCCGCGAGCGGGTGCGAACACCGGGGAGCTGTTTTTT | CASSPRAGANTGELFF
TRBD2 | TRBJ2-7 | few | TRBV20-1 | TGCAGTGCTAGAACTCTTACTAGCGTCAACGAGCAGTACTTC | CSARTLTSVNEQYF